This T cell receptor (beta chain) comes out of a study of spatial heterogeneity in lung cancer. TCRdb processed the 5' RACE reads anew with MiXCR; each CDR3 protein has one entry. The table shows approximately 20,000 distinct CDR3 sequences, with 4.5% to 5% occurring only once. This CDR3 is built from 15 residues. The V gene lost 2 bases and the J gene lost 1 base, with 12 bases spanning the gap. Per germline, CDR1 SGHRS and CDR2 YFSETQ. The time point is: sample taken at primary tumor resection. Whole RNA from tumor, nontumor lung or frozen PBMC was sequenced unsorted. Patients with untreated early-stage non-small cell lung cancer, numbering some 72, were the donors.

The sequence came from a male donor with early-stage non-small cell lung cancer. Sequenced material: PBMCs, taken at surgery. The chain employs TRBV5-1 and TRBJ1-1; D unclear. The chain's CDR3 is CASSFGPQANTEAFF. The CDR3 nucleotides are TGCGCCAGCAGCTTCGGGCCCCAGGCGAACACTGAAGCTTTCTTT.